A single sample is the source of the 29 T cell receptor beta chains below, sequenced in a study of T-cell reconstitution after alpha-beta-depleted transplantation in children. The authors prepared the TCRbeta library with unique molecular identifiers. TCRdb fed the PCR reads into MiXCR, producing one record per CDR3 protein. The sample lists more than 400,000 distinct CDR3 sequences; about an eighth were seen once. The sequencing here drew on PBMCs, mostly from graft donor cells, taken 180 days after TCRalphabeta/CD19-depleted stem cell transplant. The receptors derive from a female patient between 2 and 15 years old who had a stem cell transplant for aplastic anemia, so the T cells may come from the graft donor.

This clonotype was seen ten or more times. The rearrangement uses TRBV20-1 and TRBJ1-1; possible D gene TRBD1, 6 bases. Trimming removed 3 bases from V and 0 bases from J, with 11 bases in between. This CDR3 contains 14 residues. In germline, CDR1 is DFQATT, CDR2 SNEGSKA (reference sequence). The CDR3 is CSARTGPVNTEAFF. Written as DNA, the CDR3 is TGCAGTGCTAGGACAGGCCCTGTGAACACTGAAGCTTTCTTT.

This clonotype was counted a few times. The chain has TRBV14 and TRBJ2-1, with 8 bases lining up with TRBD1. The V segment lost 4 bases and the J segment 8 bases; nucleotides outside the gene matches: 4. The V gene's germline CDR1 is SGHDN and CDR2 FVKESK. This CDR3 is built from 13 residues. The CDR3 sequence is CASSLQGEDEQFF. The CDR3 nucleotides read TGTGCCAGCAGCCTACAGGGGGAGGATGAGCAGTTCTTC. Full variable domain (remainder filled in from reference TRBV14 and TRBJ2-1): EAGVTQFPSHSVIEKGQTVTLRCDPISGHDNLYWYRRVMGKEIKFLLHFVKESKQDESGMPNNRFLAERTGGTYSTLKVQPAELEDSGVYFCASSLQGEDEQFFGPGTRLTVL.

This clonotype was detected a few times. This rearrangement joins TRBV5-1 to TRBJ2-1; TRBD2 aligns across 11 bases. Looked up from germline, CDR1 is SGHRS and CDR2 is YFSETQ. The CDR3 runs 15 residues. V lost 4 bases to trimming and J lost 8 bases; unmatched junction nucleotides: 8. The CDR3 DNA is TGCGCCAGCAGCCCACGTCTAGCGGGAGGATATGAGCAGTTCTTC. Translating it yields CASSPRLAGGYEQFF.

Ten or more counts support this clonotype. The chain couples TRBV28 to TRBJ2-5; 10 positions match TRBD2. This CDR3 contains 15 residues. Per the germline V gene, CDR1 is MDHEN and CDR2 is SYDVKM. The ends lost 4 bases at V and 4 bases at J; junction bases unmatched: 6. CDR3: CASSSTSGNTETQYF. CDR3 bases: TGTGCCAGCAGTTCCACTAGCGGGAATACAGAGACCCAGTACTTC.

This clonotype was found a few times. The J gene is TRBJ2-1, the V gene TRBV15, with D maybe TRBD2 (6 bases). Germline assignment: CDR1 LNHNV and CDR2 YYDKDF (reference sequence). V lost 0 bases to trimming and J lost 2 bases, with 14 bases between them. CDR3 length: 17 residues. CDR3 nucleotide sequence: TGTGCCACCAGCAGAGATCTGGGGAGGACCCCCTACAATGAGCAGTTCTTC. Translating it yields CATSRDLGRTPYNEQFF.

This chain joins TRBV11-3 and TRBJ2-3; D not certain. The germline V gene has CDR1 SGHNT and CDR2 YENEEA. V was cut by 3 bases and J by 0 bases, with 10 bases left in between. The CDR3 contains 15 residues. The CDR3 nucleotides are TGTGCCAGCAGCTTCGGTCTACTGAGCACAGATACGCAGTATTTT. Encoded protein: CASSFGLLSTDTQYF.

Concerning this clonotype itself: A much bigger clone sits one base away, suggesting this may be a read error. The chain combines TRBV20-1 with TRBJ2-2, with D perhaps assigned TRBD1 or TRBD2 (5 bases each). This CDR3 is built from 15 residues. Germline loops: CDR1 DFQATT, CDR2 SNEGSKA (reference sequence). CDR3 sequence reads: CSARESGRATRELFF. The CDR3 DNA reads TGCAGTGCTAGAGAAAGCGGCAGGGCCACCCGGGAGCTGTTTTTT.

This clonotype appeared a few times. The chain carries TRBV5-6 and TRBJ2-1, with a possible D match to TRBD2 (5 bases). With 9 bases removed from V and 5 bases from J, the gap between germline ends came to 15 bases. The CDR3 contains 13 residues. The germline gives CDR1 SGHDT, CDR2 YYEEEE. The DNA for the CDR3 is TGTGCCAAAAGTCCTAGCCGAGACAATGAGCAGTTCTTC. Protein product: CAKSPSRDNEQFF.

This clonotype has more than one count but fewer than ten. The chain combines TRBV20-1 with TRBJ2-7; D remains ambiguous. This CDR3 region has 13 residues. Germline CDR1 DFQATT, CDR2 SNEGSKA (reference sequence). V lost 6 bases and J 7 bases, leaving 19 bases between the germline ends. The CDR3 here is CSAIASASLEQYV. The CDR3 DNA is TGCAGTGCAATAGCTTCGGCATCTCTGGAGCAGTACGTC.

This clonotype was picked up many times. This chain links TRBV6-2 or TRBV6-3 with TRBJ2-1; D call uncertain. From germline, CDR1 is MNHEY and CDR2 SVGEGT. CDR3 length: 11 amino acids. V dropped 0 bases and J dropped 8 bases, with 2 bases sitting between them. CDR3 sequence reads: CASSYSDEQFF. CDR3 nucleotides: TGTGCCAGCAGTTACTCAGATGAGCAGTTCTTC.

The chain employs TRBV5-1 and TRBJ1-2, with D hard to call. CDR3 length: 12 amino acids. Between the trimmed V and J ends, which lost 4 bases and 5 bases, there was a span of 9 bases. In germline, CDR1 is SGHRS, CDR2 YFSETQ. Written as DNA, the CDR3 is TGCGCCAGCAGCAGGGCCCGGTATGGCTACACCTTC. The encoded protein is CASSRARYGYTF.

Here the CDR3 reads CASSYSNIQYF. The CDR3 nucleotides read TGTGCCAGCAGTTACTCGAACATTCAGTACTTC. The chain recombines TRBV6-5 with TRBJ2-4; no definite D call. CDR1 is MNHEY, CDR2 SVGAGI, per germline. This CDR3 spans 11 amino acids. Between the trimmed V and J ends, which lost 0 bases and 7 bases, there was a span of 1 base.

In this sample, this clonotype turned up many times. This sequence joins TRBV7-9 and TRBJ2-5, with TRBD1 matching 10 bases. This CDR3 is 15 amino acids long. V was clipped by 3 bases and J by 5 bases; unmatched bases: 6. Germline CDR1 is SEHNR and CDR2 is FQNEAQ (reference sequence). For the CDR3, the DNA is TGTGCCAGCAGCTTCCCGGGACAGGGGAGGGAGACCCAGTACTTC. It specifies CASSFPGQGRETQYF.

This clonotype came up many times. The genes are TRBV7-9 and TRBJ2-7, with 8 positions matching TRBD1. The V and J ends lost 6 bases and 4 bases, in that order; junction bases with no gene match: 5. Germline assignment: CDR1 SEHNR and CDR2 FQNEAQ (reference sequence). The CDR3 is 13 amino acids. The CDR3 region is CASSSTGGYEQYF. CDR3 nucleotides: TGTGCCAGCAGTTCCACAGGGGGGTACGAGCAGTACTTC.

This clonotype was counted between two and nine times. This chain connects TRBV5-1 to TRBJ1-1; TRBD1 matches at 11 bases. CDR1 SGHRS and CDR2 YFSETQ come from the germline V gene. Losses at the gene ends were 1 base for V and 6 bases for J; bases not matched to a gene: 5. The CDR3 is 15 amino acids. The CDR3 DNA is TGCGCCAGCAGCTTGAGGGACAGGGGGATATCTGAAGCTTTCTTT. Translation: CASSLRDRGISEAFF.

The rearrangement uses TRBV25-1 and TRBJ2-4; maybe TRBD1 (7 bases). Germline V lookup: CDR1 MGHDK, CDR2 SYGVNS. This CDR3 has 13 amino acids. V lost 4 bases and J lost 6, with 10 bases in between. The CDR3 protein is CASSGGDRNIQYF. As DNA, the CDR3 is TGTGCCAGCAGTGGGGGGGACAGAAACATTCAGTACTTC.

The CDR3 loop is CATSRDSAGGPYNEQFF. In nucleotides, the CDR3 is TGTGCCACCAGCAGAGATTCAGCGGGAGGGCCCTACAATGAGCAGTTCTTC. The V and J genes are TRBV15 and TRBJ2-1, with 10 bases identical to TRBD2. The junction had 4 bases not matched to a gene; V was cut back by 0 bases and J by 2 bases. The CDR3 spans 17 residues. Germline V gene sequence: CDR1 LNHNV, CDR2 YYDKDF (reference sequence).

The genes are TRBV18 and TRBJ2-1; 9 positions match TRBD2. V was clipped by 1 base and J by 4 bases; unmatched bases: 14. The CDR3 is 19 amino acids. The germline gives CDR1 KGHSH, CDR2 LQKENI. This chain's CDR3 is CASSPRPVTSGELYNEQFF. Here the CDR3 DNA reads TGTGCCAGCTCACCACGCCCGGTGACTAGCGGAGAGTTGTACAATGAGCAGTTCTTC.

This clonotype was observed a handful of times. The chain uses TRBV20-1 and TRBJ2-1; 8 bases line up with TRBD1. Unmatched junction bases numbered 10, after V lost 3 bases and J lost 3 bases. Germline CDR1 and CDR2: DFQATT and SNEGSKA (reference sequence). The CDR3 covers 16 residues. The CDR3 is CSARGQAFGGYNEQFF. The CDR3 bases are TGCAGTGCTAGGGGACAGGCCTTCGGAGGCTACAATGAGCAGTTCTTC.

The chain employs TRBV7-2 and TRBJ2-5; 10 nucleotides match TRBD2. The length of the CDR3 is 15 residues. Germline lookup yields CDR1 SGHTA and CDR2 FQGNSA. The V and J ends lost 4 bases and 5 bases, in that order; junction bases with no gene match: 7. The CDR3 DNA reads as TGTGCCAGCAGCTCCTCGGGACTAGCGAGGGAGACCCAGTACTTC. Amino acid sequence: CASSSSGLARETQYF. The full variable domain, in which reference TRBV7-2 and TRBJ2-5 provide the parts outside the CDR3, is GAGVSQSPSNKVTEKGKDVELRCDPISGHTALYWYRQSLGQGLEFLIYFQGNSAPDKSGLPSDRFSAERTGGSVSTLTIQRTQQEDSAVYLCASSSSGLARETQYFGPGTRLLVL.

This clonotype came up many times. This chain connects TRBV4-1 to TRBJ1-4; no reliable D call. Germline V lookup: CDR1 MGHRA, CDR2 YSYEKL. The CDR3 runs to 15 residues. Trimming stripped 4 bases from V and 5 bases from J, with 14 bases between. The CDR3 region is CASSLRAGRNEKLFF. The CDR3 DNA follows: TGCGCCAGCAGCCTCCGGGCCGGGAGAAATGAAAAACTGTTTTTT.

V usage is TRBV4-3 and J usage is TRBJ2-7; no definite D call. Germline V gives CDR1 LGHNA, CDR2 YSLEER. V lost 0 bases and J 3 bases, leaving 12 bases between the germline ends. The CDR3 sequence is 15 residues long. DNA for the CDR3: TGCGCCAGCAGCCAAGAATTCGGGCAGGACTACGAGCAGTACTTC. Translated, it gives CASSQEFGQDYEQYF.

In its sample, this clonotype was seen many times. V and J are TRBV12-3 or TRBV12-4 and TRBJ1-5; D unresolved. Trimming removed 5 bases from V and 2 bases from J, with 16 bases in between. There are 16 residues in the CDR3. The CDR3 nucleotides are TGTGCCAGCAGTCCCCCCAGTCCTTCGGGCAATCAGCCCCAGCATTTT. Its translation: CASSPPSPSGNQPQHF.

A few counts support this clonotype. The rearrangement joins TRBV4-3 to TRBJ1-1; 7 bases align to TRBD1. This CDR3 has 17 amino acids. After removal of 0 bases from V and 1 base from J, the junction contained 8 bases not matched to a gene. Per the germline V gene, CDR1 is LGHNA and CDR2 is YSLEER. The CDR3 DNA sequence: TGCGCCAGCAGCCAAGATATCGGCGGGACAGCGAACACTGAAGCTTTCTTT. Translation gives CASSQDIGGTANTEAFF.

This clonotype was seen a handful of times. V usage is TRBV28 and J usage is TRBJ1-5, with D tentatively TRBD1 (5 bases). The CDR3 totals 16 residues. V was clipped by 7 bases and J by 3 bases, with 19 bases between them. Germline CDR1 reads MDHEN; CDR2 reads SYDVKM. Written as DNA, the CDR3 is TGTGCCAGCAACCTTCTGGGGGGGGGTAACAATCAGCCCCAGCATTTT. This gives the protein CASNLLGGGNNQPQHF.

This clonotype was detected a few times. The chain has TRBV6-1 and TRBJ2-1; TRBD2 matches at 9 bases. Trimming cost V 8 bases and J 7 bases; bases outside gene matches: 9. The CDR3 extends over 14 amino acids. From germline, CDR1 is MNHNS and CDR2 SASEGT. The CDR3 sequence: CASALGLALNEQFF. In DNA form, the CDR3 reads TGTGCCAGCGCTCTGGGACTAGCCTTGAATGAGCAGTTCTTC.

The V and J genes are TRBV5-1 and TRBJ1-2; 7 bases map to TRBD1. Per the germline V gene, CDR1 is SGHRS and CDR2 is YFSETQ. The CDR3 runs 14 residues. V lost 4 bases to trimming and J lost 1 base; unmatched junction nucleotides: 4. CDR3 sequence reads: CASSPGQINYGYTF. CDR3 DNA sequence: TGCGCCAGCAGCCCGGGACAGATTAACTATGGCTACACCTTC.

This chain joins TRBV6-1 and TRBJ2-1; 7 positions agree with TRBD1. After removal of 5 bases from V and 9 bases from J, the junction contained 10 bases not matched to a gene. The germline gives CDR1 MNHNS, CDR2 SASEGT. This CDR3 is 14 amino acids long. CDR3 residues: CASSPGTGDVEQFF. The CDR3 nucleotides read TGTGCCAGCAGTCCCGGAACAGGGGATGTTGAGCAGTTCTTC.

V is TRBV5-5 and J is TRBJ2-7; no clear D. The CDR3 covers 17 residues. Trimming cost V 1 base and J 0 bases, with 17 bases left between them. Germline CDR1 reads SGHKS; CDR2 reads YYEKEE (reference sequence). The CDR3 DNA sequence: TGTGCCAGCAGCTTGCCAACGACACTTACCTCCTCCTACGAGCAGTACTTC. Its protein is CASSLPTTLTSSYEQYF.